Included here is one T cell receptor (beta chain) sequence, with context. Its antigen is currently unknown. The CDR3 has 17 amino acids. CDR1 MNHEY and CDR2 SVGAGI come from the germline V gene. Trimming removed 7 bases from V and 1 base from J, with 19 bases in between. This sample was included in a study of glioma-infiltrating T cells. Study-level points and caveats: CDR3 overlap between tissue and blood was very small.

Amplification of TCR alpha and beta CDR3 regions from RNA used iRepertoire nested multiplex PCR. TCRdb reprocessed the multiplex PCR reads via MiXCR and lists one record per CDR3 protein. Of about 3,000 distinct CDR3 sequences detected, around 16% appear once; the ten largest clones hold roughly 52%. This clonotype was obtained from a human donor with low-grade glioma or glioblastoma, undergoing nonglioma brain surgery, or in good health (not recorded which). The chain combines TRBV6-5 with TRBJ2-2; a possible D gene is TRBD2 (5 bases). Sequencing was carried out using glioma tissue, nonneoplastic brain tissue, or PBMCs (not recorded which). As DNA, the CDR3 is TGTGCCAGCATCGAGGCTAGCTCGATTTGGAACACCGGGGAGCTGTTTTTT. It encodes CASIEASSIWNTGELFF.